Each of the 25 T cell receptor beta chains below was sequenced from the same sample in a study of Ad26.COV2.S vaccination and SARS-CoV-2 variants. The method was immunoSEQ multiplex PCR; TCRdb's version includes in-frame clones alone and lacks a portion of them. The sample lists hundreds of thousands of clones, around 89% seen once, with 5.5% to 7% in the top ten. Treatment given: roughly 20 received Ad26.COV2.S at low or high dose, single or two shots; 5 received placebo; per-sample allocation not given. Sampling took place 63 days after the first vaccine or placebo injection. The material sequenced was peripheral blood, taken in a trial of Ad26.COV2.S vaccine versus placebo. These receptors were obtained from a person aged 18-60 years who received the Ad26.COV2.S COVID-19 vaccine or a placebo.

This chain links TRBV5-6 with TRBJ2-2, with TRBD2 matching 9 bases. The CDR3 is 16 residues long. Germline assignment: CDR1 SGHDT and CDR2 YYEEEE. V lost 5 bases to trimming and J lost 6 bases; unmatched junction nucleotides: 11. The CDR3 DNA follows: TGTGCCAGCAGTTTACCAGCGGGAGGAGTTTCCGGGGAGCTGTTTTTT. Its translation: CASSLPAGGVSGELFF.

In this sample, this clone turned up once. The chain is built from TRBV7-9 and TRBJ2-7, with 8 positions matching TRBD1. V shed 5 bases, J shed 3 bases, and the junction held 9 bases outside the gene matches. Germline CDR1 SEHNR, CDR2 FQNEAQ (reference sequence). CDR3 size: 15 residues. The CDR3 spells CASSEGTGGNYEQYF. The CDR3 DNA is TGTGCCAGCAGCGAAGGGACAGGTGGAAACTACGAGCAGTACTTC.

V usage is TRBV7-3 and J usage is TRBJ1-1, with D unresolved. Germline V gene data show CDR1 as SGHTA and CDR2 as FQGTGA. The ends were cut back, 6 bases at V and 1 base at J, with 3 bases in the middle. This CDR3 spans 11 amino acids. CDR3 sequence (DNA): TGTGCCAGCAGGGAGAACACTGAAGCTTTCTTT. Its protein is CASRENTEAFF.

The rearrangement joins TRBV28 to TRBJ2-7, with TRBD1 matching 8 bases. Germline V gene lookup returns CDR1 MDHEN and CDR2 SYDVKM. The ends lost 8 bases at V and 1 base at J; junction bases unmatched: 10. The CDR3 extends over 15 amino acids. The CDR3 protein is CASYTGGDPSYEQYF. CDR3 DNA sequence: TGTGCCAGCTATACAGGGGGTGACCCTTCCTACGAGCAGTACTTC.

The chain uses TRBV3-1 (or the pseudogene TRBV3-2) and TRBJ2-5, with TRBD2 matching over 12 bases. V shed 4 bases and J 3 bases; nucleotides not matched to a gene: 9. The CDR3 is 17 amino acids. Germline V CDR1 and CDR2: LGHDT, YNNKEL (reference sequence). The CDR3 spells CASSRGERLAGEETQYF. The CDR3 nucleotides read TGTGCCAGCAGCCGGGGGGAAAGACTAGCGGGGGAAGAGACCCAGTACTTC.

The V and J genes are TRBV6-1 and TRBJ1-5; 7 nucleotides agree with TRBD1. The CDR3 totals 18 residues. With 4 bases clipped from V and 0 bases from J, the junction kept 12 bases outside the gene matches. CDR1 is MNHNS, CDR2 SASEGT, per germline. DNA for the CDR3: TGTGCCAGCAGTGTGCAGGGGGAAACTGTTTATAGCAATCAGCCCCAGCATTTT. It encodes CASSVQGETVYSNQPQHF.

V gene TRBV5-1 combines with J gene TRBJ2-1; D is unresolved. The germline V gene has CDR1 SGHRS and CDR2 YFSETQ. The V and J ends lost 0 bases and 7 bases respectively, with 8 bases between them. The CDR3 covers 13 residues. This CDR3 reads CASSLAYANEQFF. The CDR3 DNA reads TGCGCCAGCAGCTTGGCGTATGCGAATGAGCAGTTCTTC.

The rearrangement uses TRBV19 and TRBJ2-5; 10 bases are shared with TRBD1. The CDR3 is 15 amino acids. V shed 4 bases and J 5 bases; nucleotides not matched to a gene: 7. The germline V gene encodes CDR1 LNHDA and CDR2 SQIVND (reference sequence). CDR3 sequence (DNA): TGTGCCAGTAGTAACGGACAGGGGGAGGGGGAGACCCAGTACTTC. Amino acid sequence: CASSNGQGEGETQYF.

The chain uses TRBV5-7 and TRBJ2-4; D gene uncertain. TRBV5-7 is an ORF, and what it does is uncertain. Trimming stripped 0 bases from V and 6 bases from J, with 10 bases between. This CDR3 is 14 amino acids long. This CDR3 reads CASSLEPDGNIQYF. The DNA of the CDR3 is TGTGCCAGCAGCTTGGAACCGGATGGAAACATTCAGTACTTC.

The rearrangement uses TRBV10-2 and TRBJ2-3; 8 bases align to TRBD2. Germline V gene lookup returns CDR1 WSHSY and CDR2 SAAADI. The V and J ends lost 9 bases and 5 bases, in that order; junction bases with no gene match: 7. This CDR3 is 13 amino acids long. CDR3: CASQAGARDTQYF. Written as DNA, the CDR3 is TGCGCCAGTCAAGCGGGGGCAAGAGATACGCAGTATTTT.

The gene calls are TRBV4-3 and TRBJ2-1, with 7 bases that match TRBD2. The V gene end was trimmed by 8 bases and the J gene end by 9 bases; junction bases not matched to a gene: 10. Germline CDR1 LGHNA, CDR2 YSLEER. The CDR3 consists of 13 residues. CDR3 amino acids: CASGRAGQSEQFF. The CDR3 coding sequence is TGCGCCAGCGGGAGGGCCGGTCAAAGTGAGCAGTTCTTC.

The chain has TRBV7-3 and TRBJ1-5; D not resolved. The CDR3 is 13 amino acids. Deletions cut 5 bases from V and 1 base from J, with 6 bases between. CDR1 is SGHTA and CDR2 is FQGTGA in the germline V gene. This chain's CDR3 is CASSPGSNQPQHF. The CDR3 coding sequence is TGTGCCAGCAGCCCTGGGAGCAATCAGCCCCAGCATTTT.

This clone was picked up a small number of times. The chain carries TRBV4-3 and TRBJ2-7; unclear D gene. V gave up 0 bases and J gave up 3 bases, with 9 bases separating them. The CDR3 is made up of 14 amino acids. Germline CDR1 LGHNA, CDR2 YSLEER. The CDR3 here is CASSQDKANYEQYF. CDR3 in DNA: TGCGCCAGCAGCCAAGATAAAGCCAACTACGAGCAGTACTTC.

This chain connects TRBV19 to TRBJ2-6; TRBD2 matches at 11 bases. The V and J ends lost 10 bases and 0 bases, in that order; junction bases with no gene match: 14. The CDR3 sequence is 19 residues long. Germline assignment: CDR1 LNHDA and CDR2 SQIVND (reference sequence). For the CDR3, the DNA is TGTGCCACCAGTGTTCGGCTAGCGGGGGGACCCTCTGGGGCCAACGTCCTGACTTTC. Amino acid sequence: CATSVRLAGGPSGANVLTF. Using reference TRBV19 and TRBJ2-6 for the parts outside the CDR3, the full variable domain is DGGITQSPKYLFRKEGQNVTLSCEQNLNHDAMYWYRQDPGQGLRLIYYSQIVNDFQKGDIAEGYSVSREKKESFPLTVTSAQKNPTAFYLCATSVRLAGGPSGANVLTFGAGSRLTVL.

V and J are TRBV5-1 and TRBJ1-2; a possible D gene is TRBD1 (5 bases). V was cut by 4 bases and J by 4 bases, with 14 bases left in between. The germline gives CDR1 SGHRS, CDR2 YFSETQ. The length of the CDR3 is 14 residues. The CDR3 region has the DNA TGCGCCAGCAGCCTGACGGCGGGACCCTATGGCTACACCTTC. Protein product: CASSLTAGPYGYTF. Combining the CDR3 with reference TRBV5-1 and TRBJ1-2 gives the whole variable domain KAGVTQTPRYLIKTRGQQVTLSCSPISGHRSVSWYQQTPGQGLQFLFEYFSETQRNKGNFPGRFSGRQFSNSRSEMNVSTLELGDSALYLCASSLTAGPYGYTFGSGTRLTVV.

The chain is built from TRBV2 and TRBJ2-4; D uncertain. CDR1 and CDR2 from the germline V gene are SNHLY and FYNNEI. The V gene lost 6 bases and the J gene lost 0 bases, with 9 bases spanning the gap. The CDR3 length is 14 residues. DNA for the CDR3: TGTGCCAGCAGGGACCGGTTAGCCAAAAACATTCAGTACTTC. Its protein product is CASRDRLAKNIQYF.

The V call is TRBV18, the J call TRBJ1-1, with a weak D call TRBD1 (5 bases). Germline V gene data show CDR1 as KGHSH and CDR2 as LQKENI. V lost 4 bases, J lost 4 bases, and 16 bases lay in between. The CDR3 sequence is 15 residues long. CDR3 sequence reads: CASSLTLRQPTEAFF. As DNA, the CDR3 is TGTGCCAGCTCACTAACTTTAAGACAGCCCACTGAAGCTTTCTTT. The full variable domain, with the rest looked up from reference TRBV18 and TRBJ1-1, is NAGVMQNPRHLVRRRGQEARLRCSPMKGHSHVYWYRQLPEEGLKFMVYLQKENIIDESGMPKERFSAEFPKEGPSILRIQQVVRGDSAAYFCASSLTLRQPTEAFFGQGTRLTVV.

The V call is TRBV2, the J call TRBJ1-5, with D unclear. This CDR3 spans 14 amino acids. The V end was cut by 3 bases, the J end by 3 bases, with 9 bases between. Germline assignment: CDR1 SNHLY and CDR2 FYNNEI. The CDR3 nucleotides read TGTGCCAGCAGTGACTTTTTCCTCAATCAGCCCCAGCATTTT. Amino acid sequence: CASSDFFLNQPQHF.

This chain joins TRBV7-6 and TRBJ2-3; 7 bases line up with TRBD1. CDR3 length equals 15 residues. Germline loops: CDR1 SGHVS, CDR2 FNYEAQ. V gave up 4 bases and J gave up 2 bases; unmatched junction bases: 6. CDR3 DNA sequence: TGTGCCAGCAGCTCGGGACAGACTATCACAGATACGCAGTATTTT. This encodes CASSSGQTITDTQYF.

V gene TRBV7-6 combines with J gene TRBJ2-7; D tentatively fits TRBD1 or TRBD2 (6 bases each). The V gene's germline CDR1 is SGHVS and CDR2 FNYEAQ. The CDR3 is 15 residues long. The V gene lost 5 bases and the J gene lost 1 base, with 15 bases spanning the gap. The chain's CDR3 is CASSPEGGFSYEQYF. The CDR3, as DNA: TGTGCCAGCAGCCCCGAGGGGGGTTTTTCCTACGAGCAGTACTTC.

V gene TRBV5-1 combines with J gene TRBJ1-4; D is ambiguous. Germline CDR1 reads SGHRS; CDR2 reads YFSETQ. CDR3 length: 15 amino acids. Trimming pared 4 bases from V and 0 bases from J, leaving 10 bases between. CDR3 protein: CASSENTATNEKLFF. CDR3 DNA: TGCGCCAGCAGCGAAAACACCGCAACTAATGAAAAACTGTTTTTT. The whole variable domain, filled in from reference TRBV5-1 and TRBJ1-4, reads KAGVTQTPRYLIKTRGQQVTLSCSPISGHRSVSWYQQTPGQGLQFLFEYFSETQRNKGNFPGRFSGRQFSNSRSEMNVSTLELGDSALYLCASSENTATNEKLFFGSGTQLSVL.

Only a few counts were recorded for this clone. The chain couples TRBV18 to TRBJ2-3; D is possibly TRBD2 (5 bases). Between the trimmed V and J ends, which lost 2 bases and 4 bases, there was a span of 13 bases. Germline values: CDR1 KGHSH, CDR2 LQKENI. The CDR3 loop spans 15 amino acids. CDR3 residues: CASSPEMTEADTQYF. The DNA for the CDR3 is TGTGCCAGCTCACCAGAAATGACGGAGGCAGATACGCAGTATTTT.

This clone has only one observation. The chain employs TRBV9 and TRBJ2-5; the D is unclear. In germline, CDR1 is SGDLS, CDR2 YYNGEE. V lost 0 bases and J lost 0, with 9 bases in between. The CDR3 consists of 15 residues. CDR3 coding DNA: TGTGCCAGCAGCGTAGGTCTAGGACACCAAGAGACCCAGTACTTC. It translates to CASSVGLGHQETQYF.

J is TRBJ1-2 and V is TRBV11-2; 7 bases align to TRBD1. The germline CDR1 and CDR2 sequences are SGHAT and FQNNGV. The CDR3 has 18 amino acids. The V segment lost 0 bases and the J segment 8 bases; nucleotides outside the gene matches: 18. CDR3 sequence: CASSLDKGDSFHLGGYTF. The CDR3 nucleotides are TGTGCCAGCAGCTTAGATAAGGGGGACAGCTTCCACCTAGGGGGCTACACCTTC. Full variable domain (remainder filled in from reference TRBV11-2 and TRBJ1-2): EAGVAQSPRYKIIEKRQSVAFWCNPISGHATLYWYQQILGQGPKLLIQFQNNGVVDDSQLPKDRFSAERLKGVDSTLKIQPAKLEDSAVYLCASSLDKGDSFHLGGYTFGSGTRLTVV.

The V call is TRBV5-1, the J call TRBJ2-3, with D possibly matching TRBD2 (7 bases). Germline CDR1 and CDR2: SGHRS and YFSETQ. The V end was cut by 1 base, the J end by 3 bases, with 12 bases between. This CDR3 has 15 amino acids. The CDR3 region has the DNA TGCGCCAGCAGCTTGTGGGGGGGCGAGACAGATACGCAGTATTTT. It translates to CASSLWGGETDTQYF.